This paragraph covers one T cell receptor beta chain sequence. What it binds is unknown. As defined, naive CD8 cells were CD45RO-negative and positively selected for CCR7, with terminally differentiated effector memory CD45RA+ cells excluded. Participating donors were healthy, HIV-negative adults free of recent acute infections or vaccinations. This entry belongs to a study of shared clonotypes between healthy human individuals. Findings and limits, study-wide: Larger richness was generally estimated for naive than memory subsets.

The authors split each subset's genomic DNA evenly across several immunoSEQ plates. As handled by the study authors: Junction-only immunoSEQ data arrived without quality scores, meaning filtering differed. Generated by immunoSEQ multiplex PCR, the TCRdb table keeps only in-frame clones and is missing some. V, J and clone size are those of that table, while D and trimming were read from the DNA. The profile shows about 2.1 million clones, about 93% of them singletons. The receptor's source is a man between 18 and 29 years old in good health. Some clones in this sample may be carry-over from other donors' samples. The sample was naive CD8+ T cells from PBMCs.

CDR3 residues: CASSRYWGGIPDTQYF. The CDR3 DNA sequence: TGTGCCAGCAGTCGTTATTGGGGAGGGATCCCAGATACGCAGTATTTT. This rearrangement joins TRBV27 to TRBJ2-3; 7 bases align to TRBD2. The CDR3 extends over 16 amino acids. The germline gives CDR1 MNHEY, CDR2 SMNVEV (reference sequence). The V and J ends lost 5 bases and 4 bases, in that order; junction bases with no gene match: 12.